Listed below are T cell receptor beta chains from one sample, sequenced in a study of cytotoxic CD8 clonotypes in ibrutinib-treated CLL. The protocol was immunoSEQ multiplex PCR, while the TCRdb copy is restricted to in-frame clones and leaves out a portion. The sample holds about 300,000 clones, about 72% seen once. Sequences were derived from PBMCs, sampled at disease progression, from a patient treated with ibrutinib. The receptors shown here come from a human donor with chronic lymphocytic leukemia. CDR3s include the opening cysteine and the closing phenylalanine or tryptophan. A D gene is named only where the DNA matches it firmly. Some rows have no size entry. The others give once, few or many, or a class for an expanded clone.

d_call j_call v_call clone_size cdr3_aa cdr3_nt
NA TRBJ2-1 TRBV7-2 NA CASSLWEWGGQSEQFF TGTGCCAGCAGCTTATGGGAATGGGGTGGGCAAAGTGAGCAGTTCTTC
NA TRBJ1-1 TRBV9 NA CASSVAGVIGPNTEAFF TGTGCCAGCAGCGTAGCTGGCGTTATTGGCCCGAACACTGAAGCTTTCTTT
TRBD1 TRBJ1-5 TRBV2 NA CASRRRGMSNQPQHF TGTGCCAGCAGGCGCAGGGGGATGAGCAATCAGCCCCAGCATTTT
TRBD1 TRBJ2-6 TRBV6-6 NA CASSYQTGPGANVLTF TGTGCCAGCAGTTACCAGACAGGGCCTGGGGCCAACGTCCTGACTTTC
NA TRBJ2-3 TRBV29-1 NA CSVEGSWGNTDTQYF TGCAGCGTTGAGGGGTCGTGGGGAAACACAGATACGCAGTATTTT
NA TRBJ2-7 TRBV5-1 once CASRSGTVPYEQYF TGCGCCAGCAGGTCCGGGACGGTCCCCTACGAGCAGTACTTC
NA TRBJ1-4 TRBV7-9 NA CASSLIQGLNEKLFF TGTGCCAGCAGCTTAATACAGGGACTTAATGAAAAACTGTTTTTT
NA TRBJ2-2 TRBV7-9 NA CASSPSSNTGELFF TGTGCCAGCAGCCCGTCATCGAACACCGGGGAGCTGTTTTTT
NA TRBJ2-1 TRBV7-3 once CASSLNRDEQFF TGTGCCAGCAGCTTAAATAGGGATGAGCAGTTCTTC
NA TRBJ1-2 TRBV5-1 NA CASSLKTGPYGYTF TGCGCCAGCAGCTTAAAGACAGGACCCTATGGCTACACCTTC
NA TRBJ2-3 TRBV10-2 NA CASSEPASPSTDTQYF TGCGCCAGCAGTGAGCCAGCGAGTCCTAGCACAGATACGCAGTATTTT
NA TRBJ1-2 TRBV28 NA CASSNNEFYGYTF TGTGCCAGCAGCAACAATGAGTTCTATGGCTACACCTTC
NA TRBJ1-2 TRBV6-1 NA CASSERGARVNYGYTF TGTGCCAGCAGTGAAAGGGGGGCTCGGGTTAACTATGGCTACACCTTC
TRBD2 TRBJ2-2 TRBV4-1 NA CASSQGRGGAVGGELFF TGCGCCAGCAGCCAAGGGCGCGGGGGGGCTGTCGGCGGGGAGCTGTTTTTT
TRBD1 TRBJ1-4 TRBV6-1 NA CASSENRDRENEKLFF TGTGCCAGCAGTGAAAACCGGGACAGGGAGAATGAAAAACTGTTTTTT
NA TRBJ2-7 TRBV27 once CASSHTLEREQYF TGTGCCAGCAGTCACACACTAGAGCGCGAGCAGTACTTC
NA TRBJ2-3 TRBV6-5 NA CASSYSGWDTQYF TGTGCCAGCAGTTACTCGGGGTGGGATACGCAGTATTTT
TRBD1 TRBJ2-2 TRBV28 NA CASSSGQGVAGELFF TGTGCCAGCAGTTCGGGACAGGGGGTCGCCGGGGAGCTGTTTTTT
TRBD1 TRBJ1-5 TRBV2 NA CASTPGPGTANQPQHF TGTGCCAGCACCCCGGGCCCCGGGACAGCCAATCAGCCCCAGCATTTT
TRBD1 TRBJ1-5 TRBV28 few CASSYRGPQPQHF TGTGCCAGCAGTTACAGGGGGCCCCAGCCCCAGCATTTT
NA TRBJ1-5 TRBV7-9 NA CASIPTDRFPWGNQPQHF TGTGCCAGCATTCCCACAGACAGGTTCCCCTGGGGAAATCAGCCCCAGCATTTT
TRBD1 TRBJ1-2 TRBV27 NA CASSPRQGWDGYTF TGTGCCAGCAGTCCCCGACAGGGCTGGGACGGCTACACCTTC
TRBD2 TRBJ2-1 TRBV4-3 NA CASSQAGTRDNEQFF TGCGCCAGCAGCCAAGCCGGGACTAGGGACAATGAGCAGTTCTTC
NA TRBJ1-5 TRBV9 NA CASSVTGYQPQHF TGTGCCAGCAGCGTAACGGGCTATCAGCCCCAGCATTTT
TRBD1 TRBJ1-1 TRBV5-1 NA CASSWDSMNTEAFF TGCGCCAGCAGCTGGGACAGTATGAACACTGAAGCTTTCTTT
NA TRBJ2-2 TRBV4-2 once CASSFGVGGELFF TGTGCCAGCAGCTTCGGAGTTGGAGGGGAGCTGTTTTTT
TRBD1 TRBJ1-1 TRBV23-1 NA CAALRQGPNTEAFF TGCGCAGCCCTCCGACAGGGACCGAACACTGAAGCTTTCTTT
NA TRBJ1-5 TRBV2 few CASSGLGARNQPQHF TGTGCCAGCAGCGGGTTGGGGGCTCGGAATCAGCCCCAGCATTTT
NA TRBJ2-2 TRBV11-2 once CASSLDTATGELFF TGTGCCAGCAGCTTAGATACAGCTACCGGGGAGCTGTTTTTT
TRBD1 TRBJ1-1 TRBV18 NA CASSPTGTGVMNTEAFF TGTGCCAGCTCACCCACCGGGACAGGGGTCATGAACACTGAAGCTTTCTTT
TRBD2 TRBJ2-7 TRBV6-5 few CASTTSGRIYEQYF TGTGCCAGCACGACTAGCGGGAGAATCTACGAGCAGTACTTC
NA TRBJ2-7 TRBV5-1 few CASSLGPGYEQYF TGCGCCAGCAGCTTGGGTCCCGGCTACGAGCAGTACTTC
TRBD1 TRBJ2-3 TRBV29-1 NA CSVALTGAGTDTQYF TGCAGCGTAGCGCTGACAGGGGCGGGCACAGATACGCAGTATTTT